The clone carrying this T cell receptor beta chain was observed at least ten times. Its antigen is still unknown. Full-length variable regions came from constant-region reverse primers plus semi-nested Nested Universal Primer A PCR. TCRdb re-analysed the 5' RACE reads in MiXCR, keeping a single row per CDR3 protein. The sample includes 45,000 to 55,000 distinct CDR3 sequences, almost 25% of them seen just once. Study results and limitations: In terms of TCR gene usage, tumor memory CD4+ T cells clustered together with blood and lymph node memory CD4+ cells, as well as with lymph node naive CD4+ cells. Tumor Treg TCRs overlapped most with tumor naive CD4+ cells.

This sequence originates from a female donor with breast cancer. The specimen sequenced was tumor-infiltrating naive CD4+ T cells sorted from the breast tumor. Noted subset: naive CD4+ T cells, CD4+CD45RA+CD25-.

CDR3 sequence reads: CASSLEQAENEQYF. CDR3 bases: TGCGCCAGCAGCTTGGAACAGGCAGAAAACGAGCAGTACTTC. The genes are TRBV5-1 and TRBJ2-7; D is perhaps TRBD1 (5 bases). Germline CDR1 SGHRS, CDR2 YFSETQ. CDR3 length equals 14 residues. Trimming shortened V by 0 bases and J by 5 bases, and 12 bases separated the two germline ends.